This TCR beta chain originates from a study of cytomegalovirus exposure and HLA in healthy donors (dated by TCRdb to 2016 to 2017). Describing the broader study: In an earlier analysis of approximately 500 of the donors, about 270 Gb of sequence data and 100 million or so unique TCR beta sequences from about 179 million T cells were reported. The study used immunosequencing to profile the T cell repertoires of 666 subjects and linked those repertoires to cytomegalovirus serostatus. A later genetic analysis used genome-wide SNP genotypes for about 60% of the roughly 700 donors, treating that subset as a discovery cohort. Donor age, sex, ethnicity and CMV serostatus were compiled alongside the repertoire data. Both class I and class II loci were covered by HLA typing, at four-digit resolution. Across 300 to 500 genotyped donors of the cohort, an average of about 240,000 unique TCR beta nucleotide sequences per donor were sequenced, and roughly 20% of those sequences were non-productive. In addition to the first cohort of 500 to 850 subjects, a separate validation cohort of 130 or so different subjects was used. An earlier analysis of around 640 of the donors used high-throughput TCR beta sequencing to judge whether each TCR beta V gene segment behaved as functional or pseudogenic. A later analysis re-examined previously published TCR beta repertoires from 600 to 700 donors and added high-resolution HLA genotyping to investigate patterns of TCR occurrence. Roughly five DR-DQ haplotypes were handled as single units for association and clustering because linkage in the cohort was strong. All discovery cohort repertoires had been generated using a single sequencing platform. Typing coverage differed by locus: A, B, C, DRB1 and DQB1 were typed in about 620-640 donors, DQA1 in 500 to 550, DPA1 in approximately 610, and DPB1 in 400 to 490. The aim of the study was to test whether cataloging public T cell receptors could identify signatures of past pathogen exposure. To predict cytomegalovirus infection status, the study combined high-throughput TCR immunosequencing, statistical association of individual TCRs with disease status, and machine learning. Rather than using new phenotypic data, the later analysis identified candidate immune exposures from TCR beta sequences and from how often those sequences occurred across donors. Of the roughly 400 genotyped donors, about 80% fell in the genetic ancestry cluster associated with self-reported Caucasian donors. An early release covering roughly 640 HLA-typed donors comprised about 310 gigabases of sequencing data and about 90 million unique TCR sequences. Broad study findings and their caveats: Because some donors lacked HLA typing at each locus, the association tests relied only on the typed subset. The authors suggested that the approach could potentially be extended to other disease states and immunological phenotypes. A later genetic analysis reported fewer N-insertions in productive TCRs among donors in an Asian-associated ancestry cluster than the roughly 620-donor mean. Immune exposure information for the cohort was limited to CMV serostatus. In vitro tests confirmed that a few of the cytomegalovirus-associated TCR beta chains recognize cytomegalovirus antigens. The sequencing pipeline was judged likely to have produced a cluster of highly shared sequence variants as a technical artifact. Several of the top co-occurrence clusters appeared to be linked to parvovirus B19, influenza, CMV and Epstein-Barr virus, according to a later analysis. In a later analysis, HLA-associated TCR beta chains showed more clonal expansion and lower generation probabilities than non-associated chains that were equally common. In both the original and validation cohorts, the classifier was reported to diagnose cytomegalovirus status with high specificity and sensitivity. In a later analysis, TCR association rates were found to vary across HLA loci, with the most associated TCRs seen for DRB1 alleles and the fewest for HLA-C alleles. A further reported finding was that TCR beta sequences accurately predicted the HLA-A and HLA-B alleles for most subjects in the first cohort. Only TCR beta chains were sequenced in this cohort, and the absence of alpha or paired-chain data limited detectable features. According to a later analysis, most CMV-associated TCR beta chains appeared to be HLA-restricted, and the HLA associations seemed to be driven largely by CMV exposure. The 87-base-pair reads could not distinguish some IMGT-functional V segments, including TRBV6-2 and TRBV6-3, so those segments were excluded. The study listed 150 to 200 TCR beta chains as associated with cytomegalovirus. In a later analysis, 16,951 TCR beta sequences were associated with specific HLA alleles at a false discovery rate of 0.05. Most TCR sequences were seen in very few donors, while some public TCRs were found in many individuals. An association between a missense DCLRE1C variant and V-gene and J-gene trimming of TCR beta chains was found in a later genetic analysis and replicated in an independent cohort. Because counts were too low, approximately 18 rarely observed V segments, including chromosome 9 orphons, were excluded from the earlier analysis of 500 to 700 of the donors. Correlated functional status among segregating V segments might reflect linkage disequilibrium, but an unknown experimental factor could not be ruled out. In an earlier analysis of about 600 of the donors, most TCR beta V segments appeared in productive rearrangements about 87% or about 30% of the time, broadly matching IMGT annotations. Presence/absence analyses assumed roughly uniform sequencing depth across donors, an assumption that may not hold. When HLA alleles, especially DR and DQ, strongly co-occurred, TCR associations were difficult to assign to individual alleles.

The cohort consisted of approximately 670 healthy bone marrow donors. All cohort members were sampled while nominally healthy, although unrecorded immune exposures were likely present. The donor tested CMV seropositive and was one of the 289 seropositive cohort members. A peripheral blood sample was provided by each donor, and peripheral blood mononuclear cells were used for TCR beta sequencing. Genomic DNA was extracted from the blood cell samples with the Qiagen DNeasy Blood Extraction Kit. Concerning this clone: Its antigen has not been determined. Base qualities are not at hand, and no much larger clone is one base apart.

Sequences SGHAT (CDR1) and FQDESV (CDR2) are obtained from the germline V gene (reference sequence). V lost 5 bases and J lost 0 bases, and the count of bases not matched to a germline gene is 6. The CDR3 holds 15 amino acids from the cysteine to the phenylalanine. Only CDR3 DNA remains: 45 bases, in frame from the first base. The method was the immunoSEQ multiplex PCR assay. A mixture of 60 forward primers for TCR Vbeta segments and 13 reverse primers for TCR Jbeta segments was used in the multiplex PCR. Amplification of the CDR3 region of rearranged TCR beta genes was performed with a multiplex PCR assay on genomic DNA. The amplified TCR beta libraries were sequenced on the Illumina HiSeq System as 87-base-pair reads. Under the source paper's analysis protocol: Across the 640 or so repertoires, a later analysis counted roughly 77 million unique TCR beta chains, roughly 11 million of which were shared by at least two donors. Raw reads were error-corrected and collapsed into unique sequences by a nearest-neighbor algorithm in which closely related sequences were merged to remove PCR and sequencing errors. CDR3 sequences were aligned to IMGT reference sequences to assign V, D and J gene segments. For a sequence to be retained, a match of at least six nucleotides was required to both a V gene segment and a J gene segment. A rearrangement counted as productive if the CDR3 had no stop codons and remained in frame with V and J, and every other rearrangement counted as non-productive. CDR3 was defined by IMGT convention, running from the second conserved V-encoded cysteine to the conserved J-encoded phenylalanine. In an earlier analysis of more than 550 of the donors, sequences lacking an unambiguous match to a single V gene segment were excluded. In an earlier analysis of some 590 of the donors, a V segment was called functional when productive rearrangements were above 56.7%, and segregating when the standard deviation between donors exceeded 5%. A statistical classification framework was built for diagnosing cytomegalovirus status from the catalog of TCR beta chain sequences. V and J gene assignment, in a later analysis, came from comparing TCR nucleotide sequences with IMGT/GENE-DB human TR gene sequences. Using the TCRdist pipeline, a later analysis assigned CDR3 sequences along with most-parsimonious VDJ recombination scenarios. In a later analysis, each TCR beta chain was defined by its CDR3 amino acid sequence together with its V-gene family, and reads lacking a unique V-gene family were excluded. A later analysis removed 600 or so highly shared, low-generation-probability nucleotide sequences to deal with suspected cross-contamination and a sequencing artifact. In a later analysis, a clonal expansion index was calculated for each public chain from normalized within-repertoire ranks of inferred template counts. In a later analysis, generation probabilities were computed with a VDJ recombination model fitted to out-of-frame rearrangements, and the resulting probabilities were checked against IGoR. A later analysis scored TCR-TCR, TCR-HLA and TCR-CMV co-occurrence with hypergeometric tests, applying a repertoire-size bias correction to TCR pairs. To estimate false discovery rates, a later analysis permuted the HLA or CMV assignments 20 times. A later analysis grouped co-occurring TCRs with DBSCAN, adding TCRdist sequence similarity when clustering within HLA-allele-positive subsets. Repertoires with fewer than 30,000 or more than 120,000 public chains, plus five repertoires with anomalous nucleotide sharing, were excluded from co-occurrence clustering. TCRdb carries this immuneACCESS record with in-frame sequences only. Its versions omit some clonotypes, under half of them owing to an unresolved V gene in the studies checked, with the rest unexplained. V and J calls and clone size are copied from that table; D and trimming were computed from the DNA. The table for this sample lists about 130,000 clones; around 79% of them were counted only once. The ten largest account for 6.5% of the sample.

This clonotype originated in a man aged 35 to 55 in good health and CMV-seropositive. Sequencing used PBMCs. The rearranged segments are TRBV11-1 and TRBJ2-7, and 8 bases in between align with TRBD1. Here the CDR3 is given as CASSDRDRISYEQYF. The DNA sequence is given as TGTGCCAGCAGCGACCGGGACAGGATCTCCTACGAGCAGTACTTC.